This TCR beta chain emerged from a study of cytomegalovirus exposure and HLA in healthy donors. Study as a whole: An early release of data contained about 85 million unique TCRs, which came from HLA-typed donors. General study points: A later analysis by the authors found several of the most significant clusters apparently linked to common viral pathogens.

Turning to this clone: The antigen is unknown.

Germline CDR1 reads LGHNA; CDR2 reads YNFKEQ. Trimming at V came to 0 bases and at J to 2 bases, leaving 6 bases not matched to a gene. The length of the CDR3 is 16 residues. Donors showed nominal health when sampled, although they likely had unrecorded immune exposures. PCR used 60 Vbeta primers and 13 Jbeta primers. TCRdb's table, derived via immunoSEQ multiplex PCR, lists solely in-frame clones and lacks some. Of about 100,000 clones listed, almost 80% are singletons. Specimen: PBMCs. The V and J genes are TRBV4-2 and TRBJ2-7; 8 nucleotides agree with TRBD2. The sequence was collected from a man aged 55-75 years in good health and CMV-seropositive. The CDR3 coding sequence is TGTGCCAGCAGCCAAGATTCGGGGGGGGAGACCTACGAGCAGTACTTC. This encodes CASSQDSGGETYEQYF.